This record looks at one T cell receptor (beta chain) sequence and its context. It has no known antigen specificity. Nothing much larger sits one base from this clone, and base qualities are not available. Participants in the prospective study were enrolled through a virtual design, were aged roughly 18 to 100 years, and lived in approximately 25 United States geographic areas. Cohort assignment in the prospective study relied on participant-reported clinical history from a screening survey and a study questionnaire. In the prospective study, whole blood, serum and a nasopharyngeal or oropharyngeal swab were collected from each participant by mobile phlebotomists. Participants in the prospective study had the option to provide additional blood draws and questionnaires over a roughly 2-month period. Prospective study blood samples were shipped either frozen or at room temperature before DNA extraction.

The immunoSEQ Assay, a bias-controlled multiplex PCR, was used to amplify TCRbeta CDR3 regions from genomic DNA. For the original study's pipeline: Nucleated cell counts per sample were estimated from amplification of reference gene primers within the assay. Sequence reads were collapsed and filtered to measure the absolute abundance of every unique TCRbeta CDR3 rearrangement. For each sample, productive Simpson clonality was calculated as the square root of Simpson's diversity index across productive rearrangements. TCRdb limited this immuneACCESS table to in-frame rearrangements with V and J called. A share of clones is missing; checked studies link under half to unresolved V genes, and the rest is unexplained. The V and J calls and clone size come from that table; D and trimming were worked out from the DNA. The sample table contains about 400,000 clones; only one count was recorded for about 85% of them. Almost 2% of the sample is in the top ten clones.

The data are from a study of blood T cell repertoires in COVID-19 (TCRdb year 2020). About the full investigation: Samples covering the acute and convalescent phases of COVID-19 were provided by collaborators in the United States, Italy and Spain. The material from the prospective study consisted of cDNA or gDNA derived from T cells, B-cell-depleted T cells, or PBMCs. Subjects who had been exposed to COVID-19, were actively infected with it, or had recovered from it provided the deeply sampled blood TCRbeta repertoires that made up the dataset. The repertoires were released in a freely available public database meant as a resource for research on the immune response to SARS-CoV-2. Samples came from the ongoing ImmuneRACE study (first 160 participants) plus 1,254 subjects from 6 global collaborators. Sample metadata almost always included a de-identified subject ID, COVID-19 status, age in years and sex. Where HLA class I and class II types were available, the types were taken from metadata supplied by the sample provider, not from assay-based typing. Study-wide conclusions, independent of this receptor: The quantity of clinical and demographic metadata differed by source and by participant and was supplied without curation.

Inclusive of the bounding cysteine and phenylalanine, the CDR3 is 14 residues long. Just CDR3 DNA is preserved here, 42 bases in frame from base 1. V is pared back by 0 bases and J by 1 base, with 8 bases lying between the germline termini. CDR1 and CDR2 were assigned from the germline V gene (reference sequence) as SGHNT and YYREEE. The receptor was derived from a woman younger than 30 with acute COVID-19. The chain is assembled from TRBV5-4 and TRBJ2-7, with an unclear D gene assignment. Sequencing was performed on PBMCs or T cells enriched from blood (not recorded which). The CDR3 protein is CASSLEYSSYEQYF. The bases are TGTGCCAGCAGCTTGGAGTACTCGTCCTACGAGCAGTACTTC.